One sample yielded the 18 T cell receptor beta chains listed below, sequenced in a study of blood T cell repertoires in COVID-19. Sequenced by immunoSEQ multiplex PCR; TCRdb stores in-frame clones only, minus some. The table lists about 440,000 clones, 88% of them singletons. Sample: peripheral blood. The receptors were gathered from a woman aged 50 to 65 with COVID-19, enrolled during active disease.

Turning to this clone: Other DNA variants within this sample encode the same CDR3. The CDR3 nucleotides read TGTGCCAGCAGTTTATTGGGCAGAAACACTGAAGCTTTCTTT. Translation gives CASSLLGRNTEAFF. This rearrangement joins TRBV27 to TRBJ1-1, with D hard to call. Trimming removed 1 base from V and 2 bases from J, with 8 bases in between. Germline-derived CDR1 and CDR2 are MNHEY and SMNVEV (reference sequence). This CDR3 region has 14 residues.

The V and J genes are TRBV5-4 and TRBJ2-3, with 10 nucleotides matching TRBD2. CDR1 is SGHNT, CDR2 YYREEE, per germline (reference sequence). CDR3 length: 16 residues. The V segment lost 5 bases and the J segment 3 bases; nucleotides outside the gene matches: 9. CDR3 sequence reads: CASRLEAGGYTDTQYF. DNA for the CDR3: TGTGCCAGCAGATTAGAAGCGGGGGGGTATACAGATACGCAGTATTTT.

This chain uses TRBV5-1 with TRBJ1-1, with a possible D match to TRBD1 (6 bases). CDR1 and CDR2 from the germline V gene are SGHRS and YFSETQ. This CDR3 spans 14 amino acids. Trimming took off 4 bases at V and 5 bases at J, with 15 bases between the two ends. The CDR3: CASSLSRGATEAFF. The CDR3 nucleotides read TGCGCCAGCAGCCTAAGCAGGGGCGCGACTGAAGCTTTCTTT.

J is TRBJ2-1 and V is TRBV11-2; D gene ambiguous. Germline-derived CDR1 and CDR2 are SGHAT and FQNNGV. This CDR3 is built from 11 residues. Trimming removed 6 bases at V and 8 bases at J, with 8 bases between. The CDR3, as DNA: TGTGCCAGCAGAAGAACGGATGAGCAGTTCTTC. Translating gives CASRRTDEQFF. Variable domain in full (rest from reference TRBV11-2 and TRBJ2-1): EAGVAQSPRYKIIEKRQSVAFWCNPISGHATLYWYQQILGQGPKLLIQFQNNGVVDDSQLPKDRFSAERLKGVDSTLKIQPAKLEDSAVYLCASRRTDEQFFGPGTRLTVL.

The gene calls are TRBV6-5 and TRBJ1-2; a possible D gene is TRBD1 (6 bases). Germline V gene data show CDR1 as MNHEY and CDR2 as SVGAGI. The CDR3 is made up of 14 amino acids. Trimming left V 3 bases short and J 7 bases short, with 15 bases between. The CDR3 region is CASSYGGANGGYTF. The CDR3 region has the DNA TGTGCCAGCAGTTATGGGGGGGCGAACGGTGGCTACACCTTC.

The rearrangement uses TRBV4-1 and TRBJ2-5; the D gene is possibly TRBD1 (5 bases). Germline V gene sequence: CDR1 MGHRA, CDR2 YSYEKL. Trimming shortened V by 0 bases and J by 5 bases, and 13 bases separated the two germline ends. The CDR3 runs to 15 residues. In DNA form, the CDR3 reads TGCGCCAGCAGCCAAGAACGTAAGGGGATGGAGACCCAGTACTTC. Translation: CASSQERKGMETQYF.

The chain is built from TRBV13 and TRBJ2-5; the match to TRBD1 covers 7 bases. This CDR3 is 15 amino acids long. Germline V gene sequence: CDR1 PRHDT, CDR2 FYEKMQ (reference sequence). V lost 5 bases to trimming and J lost 0 bases; unmatched junction nucleotides: 6. The CDR3 coding sequence is TGTGCCAGCAGCATCCGGGACAGAGACCAAGAGACCCAGTACTTC. The encoded protein is CASSIRDRDQETQYF. The variable domain in full, with the rest retrieved from reference TRBV13 and TRBJ2-5, is AAGVIQSPRHLIKEKRETATLKCYPIPRHDTVYWYQQGPGQDPQFLISFYEKMQSDKGSIPDRFSAQQFSDYHSELNMSSLELGDSALYFCASSIRDRDQETQYFGPGTRLLVL.

In this sample, this clone turned up once. V is TRBV27 and J is TRBJ2-3, with 16 bases fitting TRBD2. CDR3 length equals 20 residues. With 5 bases clipped from V and 3 bases from J, the junction kept 14 bases outside the gene matches. CDR1 is MNHEY, CDR2 SMNVEV, per germline (reference sequence). CDR3 protein: CASSPGTSGGGFLGTDTQYF. The DNA for the CDR3 is TGTGCCAGCAGTCCCGGGACTAGCGGGGGGGGTTTTTTGGGGACAGATACGCAGTATTTT.

The rearrangement joins TRBV24-1 to TRBJ2-6, with 7 bases lining up with TRBD1. Per germline, CDR1 KGHDR and CDR2 SFDVKD. The CDR3 length is 15 residues. V lost 9 bases, J lost 0 bases, and 4 bases stayed unmatched. CDR3 in amino acids: CATGGQISGANVLTF. Written as DNA, the CDR3 is TGTGCCACCGGGGGACAGATCTCTGGGGCCAACGTCCTGACTTTC.

The table lists this clone with a few counts. One end of the junction does not line up with germline, which may come from a read error. Here the CDR3 reads CASGQGPGGISPLHF. DNA of the CDR3: TGTGCCAGCGGCCAGGGACCTGGAGGGATTTCACCCCTCCACTTT. The gene calls are TRBV3-1 (or the pseudogene TRBV3-2) and TRBJ1-6; D perhaps matches TRBD1 (5 bases). CDR3 length: 15 residues. From germline, CDR1 is LGHDT and CDR2 YNNKEL (reference sequence).

About this clone itself: This may come from a read error, since a much larger clone is one base off. The J gene is TRBJ2-7, the V gene TRBV28, with 7 nucleotides matching TRBD1. Germline V gives CDR1 MDHEN, CDR2 SYDVKM. The V gene end was trimmed by 4 bases and the J gene end by 3 bases; junction bases not matched to a gene: 3. The CDR3 loop spans 13 amino acids. CDR3 in DNA: TGTGCCAGCAGTTCCGGGACAGTCTACGAGCAGTACTTC. Translation gives CASSSGTVYEQYF.

This chain links TRBV7-9 with TRBJ2-3; TRBD1 agrees at 10 bases. The CDR3 totals 13 residues. The V gene's germline CDR1 is SEHNR and CDR2 FQNEAQ (reference sequence). The V segment lost 10 bases and the J segment 3 bases; nucleotides outside the gene matches: 4. Written as DNA, the CDR3 is TGTGCCACTCGGACAGGGGGAACAGATACGCAGTATTTT. Amino acid sequence: CATRTGGTDTQYF.

The chain couples TRBV30 to TRBJ1-1; D is ambiguous. CDR1 and CDR2 (germline): GTSNPN, SVGIG (reference sequence). The ends were cut back, 6 bases at V and 1 base at J, with 6 bases in the middle. The CDR3 totals 11 residues. CDR3 in DNA: TGTGCCTGCTCGGGGAACACTGAAGCTTTCTTT. This encodes CACSGNTEAFF.

The chain combines TRBV27 with TRBJ2-2, with a weak D call TRBD2 (6 bases). The V gene lost 5 bases and the J gene lost 6 bases, with 16 bases spanning the gap. CDR1 MNHEY and CDR2 SMNVEV come from the germline V gene (reference sequence). The CDR3 length is 15 residues. This CDR3 is CASSIGTSRPGELFF. The CDR3 region has the DNA TGTGCCAGCAGTATTGGGACTTCCCGACCCGGGGAGCTGTTTTTT.

This chain links TRBV6-2 or TRBV6-3 with TRBJ2-1; D remains ambiguous. CDR1 is MNHEY and CDR2 is SVGEGT in the germline V gene. This CDR3 spans 14 amino acids. The V end was cut by 6 bases, the J end by 1 base, with 10 bases between. For the CDR3, the DNA is TGTGCCAGCAGCCCCGGGTGGTCCTACAATGAGCAGTTCTTC. Amino acids: CASSPGWSYNEQFF.

This clone was recorded a few times. The rearrangement joins TRBV19 to TRBJ1-2; 10 nucleotides match TRBD1. There are 15 residues in the CDR3. V dropped 2 bases and J dropped 5; count of bases not matched to a gene: 5. Germline V gene lookup returns CDR1 LNHDA and CDR2 SQIVND (reference sequence). The CDR3 spells CASSIPGQGIYGYTF. DNA of the CDR3: TGTGCCAGTAGTATACCGGGACAGGGGATTTATGGCTACACCTTC.

Written as DNA, the CDR3 is TGTGCCAGCGCAGCGGGACGCACAGATACGCAGTATTTT. Encoded protein: CASAAGRTDTQYF. J is TRBJ2-3 and V is TRBV19; 7 positions match TRBD2. J gave up 1 base and V 9 bases, and 4 bases lay outside the gene matches. This CDR3 is built from 13 residues. CDR1 and CDR2 from the germline V gene are LNHDA and SQIVND (reference sequence). The full variable domain, with the rest looked up from reference TRBV19 and TRBJ2-3, is DGGITQSPKYLFRKEGQNVTLSCEQNLNHDAMYWYRQDPGQGLRLIYYSQIVNDFQKGDIAEGYSVSREKKESFPLTVTSAQKNPTAFYLCASAAGRTDTQYFGPGTRLTVL.

This chain joins TRBV11-2 and TRBJ2-7; 9 nucleotides align to TRBD2. The CDR3 totals 15 residues. Germline V CDR1 and CDR2: SGHAT, FQNNGV. Losses at the gene ends were 3 bases for V and 1 base for J; bases not matched to a gene: 4. The CDR3 is CASSFSGGPSYEQYF. CDR3 bases: TGTGCCAGCAGCTTTAGCGGGGGACCGTCCTACGAGCAGTACTTC.